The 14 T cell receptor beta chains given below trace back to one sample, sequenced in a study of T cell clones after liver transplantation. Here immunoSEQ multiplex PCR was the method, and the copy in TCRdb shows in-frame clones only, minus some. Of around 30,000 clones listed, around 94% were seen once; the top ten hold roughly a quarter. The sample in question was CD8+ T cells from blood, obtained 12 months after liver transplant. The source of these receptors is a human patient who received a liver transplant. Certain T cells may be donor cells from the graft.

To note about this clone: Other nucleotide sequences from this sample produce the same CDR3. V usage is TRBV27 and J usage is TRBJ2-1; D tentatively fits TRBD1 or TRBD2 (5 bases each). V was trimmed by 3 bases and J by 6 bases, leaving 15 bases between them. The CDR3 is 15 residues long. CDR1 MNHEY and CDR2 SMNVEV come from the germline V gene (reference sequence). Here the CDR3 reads CASSLWQGGGNEQFF. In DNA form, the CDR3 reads TGTGCCAGCAGTTTGTGGCAGGGTGGGGGCAATGAGCAGTTCTTC.

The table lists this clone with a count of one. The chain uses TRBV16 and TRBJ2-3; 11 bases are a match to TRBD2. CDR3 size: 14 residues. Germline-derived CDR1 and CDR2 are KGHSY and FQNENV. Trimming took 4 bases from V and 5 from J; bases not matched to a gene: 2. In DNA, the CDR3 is TGTGCCAGCAGCCGAACTAGCGGGAGAGATACGCAGTATTTT. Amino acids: CASSRTSGRDTQYF.

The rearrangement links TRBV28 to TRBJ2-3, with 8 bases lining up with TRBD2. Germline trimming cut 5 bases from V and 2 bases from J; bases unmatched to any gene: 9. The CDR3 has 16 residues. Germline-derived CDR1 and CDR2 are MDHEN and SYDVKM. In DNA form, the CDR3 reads TGTGCCAGCAGTGGGGGGATCGGGAGGGCCACAGATACGCAGTATTTT. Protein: CASSGGIGRATDTQYF.

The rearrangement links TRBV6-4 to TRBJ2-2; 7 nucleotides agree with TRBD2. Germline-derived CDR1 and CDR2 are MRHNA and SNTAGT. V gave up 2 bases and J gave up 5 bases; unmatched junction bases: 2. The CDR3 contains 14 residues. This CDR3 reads CASSDGRGTGELFF. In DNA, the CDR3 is TGTGCCAGCAGTGACGGGAGGGGTACCGGGGAGCTGTTTTTT.

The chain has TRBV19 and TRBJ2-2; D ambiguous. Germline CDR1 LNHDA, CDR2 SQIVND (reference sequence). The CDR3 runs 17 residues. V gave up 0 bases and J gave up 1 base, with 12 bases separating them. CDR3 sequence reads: CASSIDGEHQNTGELFF. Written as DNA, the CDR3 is TGTGCCAGTAGTATAGATGGTGAACACCAGAACACCGGGGAGCTGTTTTTT.

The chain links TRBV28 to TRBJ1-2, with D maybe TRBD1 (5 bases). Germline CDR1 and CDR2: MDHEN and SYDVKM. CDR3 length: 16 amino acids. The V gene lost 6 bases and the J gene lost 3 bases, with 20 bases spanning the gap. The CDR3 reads CASRGLLVELDYGYTF. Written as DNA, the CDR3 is TGTGCCAGCAGGGGGCTATTGGTTGAACTGGACTATGGCTACACCTTC.

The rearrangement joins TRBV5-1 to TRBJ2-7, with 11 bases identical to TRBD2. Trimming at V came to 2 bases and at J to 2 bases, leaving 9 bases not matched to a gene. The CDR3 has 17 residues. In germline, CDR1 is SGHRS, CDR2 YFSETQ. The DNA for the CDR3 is TGCGCCAGCAGCTTCCCCGAACTAGCGGGAGATCCCTACGAGCAGTACTTC. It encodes CASSFPELAGDPYEQYF.

The chain's CDR3 is CASSGTGPDPSYEQYF. The CDR3 DNA is TGTGCCAGCAGCGGGACCGGACCCGACCCCTCCTACGAGCAGTACTTC. The J gene is TRBJ2-7, the V gene TRBV9; D is uncertain. V was shortened by 3 bases and J by 0 bases, with 16 bases between the two germline ends. The CDR3 runs to 16 residues. CDR1 SGDLS and CDR2 YYNGEE come from the germline V gene.

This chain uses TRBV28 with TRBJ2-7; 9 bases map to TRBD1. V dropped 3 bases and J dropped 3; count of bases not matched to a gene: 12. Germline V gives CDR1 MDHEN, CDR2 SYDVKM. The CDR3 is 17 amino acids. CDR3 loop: CASSFEPRTGDYYEQYF. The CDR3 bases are TGTGCCAGCAGTTTCGAACCTCGGACAGGGGATTACTACGAGCAGTACTTC.

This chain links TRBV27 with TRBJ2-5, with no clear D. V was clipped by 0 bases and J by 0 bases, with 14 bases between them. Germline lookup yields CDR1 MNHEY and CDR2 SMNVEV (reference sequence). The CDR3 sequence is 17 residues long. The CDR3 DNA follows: TGTGCCAGCAGTTTATCGAACAAAATAAACTACCAAGAGACCCAGTACTTC. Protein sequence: CASSLSNKINYQETQYF.

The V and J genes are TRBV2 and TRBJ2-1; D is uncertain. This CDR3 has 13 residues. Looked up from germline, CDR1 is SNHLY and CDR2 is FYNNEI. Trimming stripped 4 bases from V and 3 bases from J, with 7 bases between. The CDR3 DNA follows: TGTGCCAGCAGTGGTGGCCTCTACAATGAGCAGTTCTTC. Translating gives CASSGGLYNEQFF.

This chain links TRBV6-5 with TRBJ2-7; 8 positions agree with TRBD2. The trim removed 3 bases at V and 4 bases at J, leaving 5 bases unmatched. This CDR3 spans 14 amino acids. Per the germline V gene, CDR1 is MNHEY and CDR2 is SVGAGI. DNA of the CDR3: TGTGCCAGCAGTTATTTTTTAGCGGGGTACGAGCAGTACTTC. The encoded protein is CASSYFLAGYEQYF.

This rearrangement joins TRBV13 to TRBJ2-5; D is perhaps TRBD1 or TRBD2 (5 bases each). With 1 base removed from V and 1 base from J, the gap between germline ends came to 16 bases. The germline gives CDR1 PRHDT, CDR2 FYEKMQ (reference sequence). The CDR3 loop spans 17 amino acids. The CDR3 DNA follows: TGTGCCAGCAGCTTAGACTTAGGGTCCGGGGCCCAAGAGACCCAGTACTTC. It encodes CASSLDLGSGAQETQYF.

CDR3 bases: TGTGCCAGTAGATTGACAGGGACGAACACTGAAGCTTTCTTT. It codes for CASRLTGTNTEAFF. The genes are TRBV19 and TRBJ1-1, with 7 nucleotides matching TRBD1. CDR1 LNHDA and CDR2 SQIVND come from the germline V gene (reference sequence). The CDR3 contains 14 residues. J gave up 1 base and V 6 bases, and 5 bases lay outside the gene matches.